This T cell receptor (beta chain) was obtained from a study of blood T cells in healthy people across ages. Findings and caveats of the study: The long-lived group displayed more naive CD4+ cells, plus higher diversity, than the aged donors did.

The CDR3 is 16 amino acids. Trimming removed 4 bases at V and 0 bases at J, with 14 bases between. This clonotype has a handful of counts. The antigen remains unidentified. Using a J-beta primer mix together with a sample-barcoded 5' primer, a second PCR was run for about 7 to 12 cycles. In TCRdb, the 5' RACE reads were re-called with MiXCR into one record per CDR3 protein. The sample consists of about 800,000 distinct CDR3 sequences, over 45% of them appearing once. Sequencing was performed on blood. The chain joins TRBV12-3 or TRBV12-4 to TRBJ2-3, with D possibly called TRBD1 or TRBD2 (5 bases each). The TCR sequence derives from a man aged 25-40 years in good health. The DNA for the CDR3 is TGTGCCAGCAGTTCCGGGACCTTCACTAGCACAGATACGCAGTATTTT. Translating it yields CASSSGTFTSTDTQYF.